These T cell receptor beta chains were read from a single sample in a study of blood T cell repertoires in COVID-19. Sequencing used immunoSEQ multiplex PCR; TCRdb keeps in-frame clones, though not all of them. Here the sample spans about 170,000 clones, 85% to 90% being singletons. Sequencing used peripheral blood. The receptor source for this set is a woman aged 55 to 70 with COVID-19, enrolled during active disease. Both conserved end residues are part of each CDR3. D genes are given only for firm matches. Part of the rows lack a size; the others show once, few, many or a class for expanded clones.

CDR3: CASSQGARGTYEQYF
DNA: TGTGCCAGCAGCCAGGGGGCAAGGGGGACCTACGAGCAGTACTTC
D: .
size: .
V: TRBV14
J: TRBJ2-7

CDR3: CASGDSSYEQYF
DNA: TGTGCCAGCGGGGACAGCTCCTACGAGCAGTACTTC
D: TRBD1
size: once
V: TRBV6-6
J: TRBJ2-7

CDR3: CASRGTASKTQYF
DNA: TGTGCCAGTAGAGGGACAGCGAGCAAGACCCAGTACTTC
D: TRBD1
size: .
V: TRBV19
J: TRBJ2-5

CDR3: CASSFRTRGSEQYF
DNA: TGTGCCAGCAGTTTTAGGACCAGGGGCAGCGAGCAGTACTTC
D: .
size: few
V: TRBV28
J: TRBJ2-7

CDR3: CASSSPGQGNYGYTF
DNA: TGTGCCAGCAGCTCTCCGGGACAGGGAAACTATGGCTACACCTTC
D: TRBD1
size: .
V: TRBV5-6
J: TRBJ1-2

CDR3: CATSRGAGYEQYF
DNA: TGTGCCACCTCACGCGGAGCGGGCTACGAGCAGTACTTC
D: .
size: once
V: TRBV19
J: TRBJ2-7

CDR3: CASSQGVGGLEQYF
DNA: TGTGCCAGCAGCCAAGGGGTAGGGGGTCTCGAGCAGTACTTC
D: .
size: .
V: TRBV3-1/TRBV3-2
J: TRBJ2-7

CDR3: CASTQGQEARSSGNTIYF
DNA: TGTGCCAGCACCCAGGGACAGGAAGCGAGGTCCTCTGGAAACACCATATATTTT
D: TRBD1
size: .
V: TRBV11-2
J: TRBJ1-3

CDR3: CASSSRDSDGYTF
DNA: TGTGCCAGCAGCTCCCGGGACAGCGATGGCTACACCTTC
D: TRBD1
size: .
V: TRBV7-9
J: TRBJ1-2

CDR3: CASSDGGQGWEKLFF
DNA: TGTGCCAGCAGTGACGGGGGACAGGGTTGGGAAAAACTGTTTTTT
D: TRBD1
size: few
V: TRBV9
J: TRBJ1-4

CDR3: CASSSGQEAFF
DNA: TGTGCCAGCAGCTCAGGACAGGAAGCTTTCTTT
D: .
size: .
V: TRBV5-6
J: TRBJ1-1

CDR3: CASSPTSALAGNTGELFF
DNA: TGTGCCAGCAGCCCCACCTCGGCGCTAGCGGGGAACACCGGGGAGCTGTTTTTT
D: TRBD2
size: once
V: TRBV7-8
J: TRBJ2-2

CDR3: CASSPLKGASSYEQYF
DNA: TGTGCCAGCTCACCATTGAAGGGGGCATCGTCCTACGAGCAGTACTTC
D: TRBD1
size: once
V: TRBV18
J: TRBJ2-7

CDR3: CASRGRTGVNEKLFF
DNA: TGTGCCAGCAGGGGACGGACAGGGGTTAATGAAAAACTGTTTTTT
D: TRBD1
size: .
V: TRBV2
J: TRBJ1-4

CDR3: CASRKQGEYSPLHF
DNA: TGTGCCAGTAGGAAACAGGGGGAGTATTCACCCCTCCACTTT
D: TRBD1
size: .
V: TRBV19
J: TRBJ1-6

CDR3: CATSRDLGRRHSGNTIYF
DNA: TGTGCCACCAGCAGAGATTTGGGCAGGCGACACTCTGGAAACACCATATATTTT
D: .
size: .
V: TRBV15
J: TRBJ1-3

CDR3: CASSRDMTNYGYTF
DNA: TGCGCCAGCAGTCGGGACATGACAAACTATGGCTACACCTTC
D: .
size: .
V: TRBV5-1
J: TRBJ1-2

CDR3: CASSATSGRRTDTQYF
DNA: TGTGCCAGCAGCGCAACTAGCGGGAGGCGCACAGATACGCAGTATTTT
D: TRBD2
size: .
V: TRBV7-2
J: TRBJ2-3

CDR3: CASSIGQGSSEQYF
DNA: TGCGCCAGCAGCATAGGACAGGGCTCGAGCGAGCAGTACTTC
D: TRBD1
size: .
V: TRBV5-1
J: TRBJ2-7

CDR3: CASSLRGDQETQYF
DNA: TGCGCCAGCAGCCTAAGAGGCGACCAAGAGACCCAGTACTTC
D: .
size: .
V: TRBV4-3
J: TRBJ2-5

CDR3: CASSEWEAMKIANVLTF
DNA: TGTGCCAGCAGTGAGTGGGAGGCCATGAAAATAGCCAACGTCCTGACTTTC
D: .
size: .
V: TRBV6-1
J: TRBJ2-6

CDR3: CASSYTLTGLNTGELFF
DNA: TGTGCCAGCAGTTACACCTTGACAGGTTTAAACACCGGGGAGCTGTTTTTT
D: .
size: .
V: TRBV6-2/TRBV6-3
J: TRBJ2-2

CDR3: CASDSSGANVLTF
DNA: TGTGCCAGTGACAGCTCTGGGGCCAACGTCCTGACTTTC
D: .
size: .
V: TRBV19
J: TRBJ2-6

CDR3: CASSLRAGGGEAFF
DNA: TGTGCCAGCAGCTTGCGGGCAGGAGGAGGTGAAGCTTTCTTT
D: .
size: .
V: TRBV5-4
J: TRBJ1-1

CDR3: CASSTIQGWDQPQHF
DNA: TGTGCCAGCAGTACGATACAGGGCTGGGATCAGCCCCAGCATTTT
D: .
size: .
V: TRBV28
J: TRBJ1-5

CDR3: CASSFFGRGGDEQFF
DNA: TGTGCCAGCAGCTTTTTCGGGCGGGGGGGAGATGAGCAGTTCTTC
D: TRBD2
size: .
V: TRBV7-8
J: TRBJ2-1

CDR3: CSVRRGASGINEQYF
DNA: TGCAGCGTGAGGAGAGGTGCTAGCGGGATAAACGAGCAGTACTTC
D: TRBD2
size: .
V: TRBV29-1
J: TRBJ2-7

CDR3: CASSPETSGSYEQYF
DNA: TGTGCCAGCTCACCCGAGACTAGCGGGAGCTACGAGCAGTACTTC
D: TRBD2
size: .
V: TRBV18
J: TRBJ2-7

CDR3: CAWSVGREGPSGIVRETQYF
DNA: TGTGCCTGGAGTGTGGGCAGGGAGGGCCCTAGCGGGATCGTACGAGAGACCCAGTACTTC
D: TRBD2
size: .
V: TRBV30
J: TRBJ2-5

CDR3: CASSPRTGTVRYEQYF
DNA: TGTGCCAGTAGTCCCAGGACAGGGACAGTGCGCTACGAGCAGTACTTC
D: TRBD1
size: few
V: TRBV19
J: TRBJ2-7

CDR3: CASSVAGGKLFF
DNA: TGTGCCAGCAGCGTAGCGGGAGGAAAACTGTTTTTT
D: .
size: .
V: TRBV9
J: TRBJ1-4

CDR3: CASSLLPQAEAFF
DNA: TGTGCCAGCAGTTTGCTCCCTCAGGCTGAAGCTTTCTTT
D: .
size: .
V: TRBV28
J: TRBJ1-1

CDR3: CASSLSGVEGYTF
DNA: TGTGCCAGCAGTTTGTCGGGGGTTGAGGGCTACACCTTC
D: .
size: .
V: TRBV28
J: TRBJ1-2

CDR3: CASSMRGYHEKLFF
DNA: TGTGCCAGTAGTATGCGGGGGTACCATGAAAAACTGTTTTTT
D: .
size: .
V: TRBV19
J: TRBJ1-4

CDR3: CASSQASGSPSEQYF
DNA: TGTGCCAGCAGCCAAGCGAGCGGGAGTCCCTCCGAGCAGTACTTC
D: TRBD2
size: few
V: TRBV4-2
J: TRBJ2-7

CDR3: CASSTDRGRVDEQYF
DNA: TGTGCCAGCAGCACAGACAGGGGGCGGGTCGACGAGCAGTACTTC
D: TRBD1
size: few
V: TRBV7-2
J: TRBJ2-7

CDR3: CASSPFRAYEQYF
DNA: TGTGCCAGCAGCCCATTCAGGGCCTACGAGCAGTACTTC
D: .
size: once
V: TRBV11-2
J: TRBJ2-7

CDR3: CSVGTGQETQYF
DNA: TGCAGCGTTGGTACAGGTCAAGAGACCCAGTACTTC
D: .
size: .
V: TRBV29-1
J: TRBJ2-5

CDR3: CASSLVQSYEQYF
DNA: TGTGCCAGCAGCTTGGTGCAGTCCTACGAGCAGTACTTC
D: .
size: .
V: TRBV5-6
J: TRBJ2-7

CDR3: CASSYSSTGGIYEAFF
DNA: TGTGCCAGCAGTTACTCCTCAACGGGGGGTATTTATGAAGCTTTCTTT
D: .
size: .
V: TRBV6-2/TRBV6-3
J: TRBJ1-1